This T cell receptor (beta chain) was observed in a study of beta chain features in type 1 diabetes. A note on this clone: Its antigen is unknown.

Using CD45RO/CCR7/CD25/CD127/CD95/CD27, CD4+ naive, central memory, regulatory and stem cell-like memory cells were sorted. Whole-study results and caveats: Across patients, naive, central memory and Treg TCRB repertoires exhibited apparently greater similarity than was observed across healthy donors. Among all four CD4+ subsets, Type 1 diabetes patients had TCRB CDR3s that were moderately but significantly shorter.

cDNA synthesis used the whole RNA isolate, giving expressed TCRB sequences. The protocol was immunoSEQ multiplex PCR, while the TCRdb copy is restricted to in-frame clones and leaves out a portion. The repertoire includes over 40,000 clones, 50% of them detected once, and about 0.25% sits in the top ten. V shed 4 bases, J shed 7 bases, and the junction held 7 bases outside the gene matches. The CDR3 covers 14 residues. Germline V gene lookup returns CDR1 SGHRS and CDR2 YFSETQ. Sequences were obtained from stem cell memory CD4+ T cells from blood. The V call is TRBV5-1, the J call TRBJ1-4; 7 nucleotides line up with TRBD1. This receptor was identified in a woman younger than 45 in good health. The CDR3 loop reads CASSRDSMIEKLFF. In nucleotides, the CDR3 is TGCGCCAGCAGCCGGGACAGTATGATTGAAAAACTGTTTTTT. Based on the CDR3 plus reference TRBV5-1 and TRBJ1-4, the full variable domain is KAGVTQTPRYLIKTRGQQVTLSCSPISGHRSVSWYQQTPGQGLQFLFEYFSETQRNKGNFPGRFSGRQFSNSRSEMNVSTLELGDSALYLCASSRDSMIEKLFFGSGTQLSVL.